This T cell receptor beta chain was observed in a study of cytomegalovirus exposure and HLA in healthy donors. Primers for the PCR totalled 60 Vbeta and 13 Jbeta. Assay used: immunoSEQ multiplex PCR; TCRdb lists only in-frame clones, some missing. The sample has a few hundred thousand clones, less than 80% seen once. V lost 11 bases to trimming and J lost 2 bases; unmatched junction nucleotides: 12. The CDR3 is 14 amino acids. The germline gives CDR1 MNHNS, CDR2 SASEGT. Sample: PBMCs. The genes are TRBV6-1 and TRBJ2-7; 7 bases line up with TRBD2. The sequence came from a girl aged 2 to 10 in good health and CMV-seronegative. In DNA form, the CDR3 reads TGTGCCGCCTCCTTCGGGACTAACGCCTACGAGCAGTACTTC. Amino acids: CAASFGTNAYEQYF.